This TCR beta chain emerged from a study of response to subunit inactivated influenza vaccine. Study-wide results and caveats: Authors proposed each seasonal influenza vaccination draws in few new T cells.

Via MiXCR, TCRdb re-called the RT-PCR reads, giving one row per CDR3 protein. The data show 800,000 to 1,000,000 distinct CDR3 sequences, around 21% seen once. Looked up from germline, CDR1 is SGHRS and CDR2 is YFSETQ. This CDR3 is 15 amino acids long. The J segment lost 0 bases and the V segment lost 4 bases, leaving 5 bases of the junction unmatched. A remark on this clonotype: The antigen is not known.

The genes are TRBV5-1 and TRBJ1-2; 8 bases fit TRBD1. The sample consisted of PBMCs from blood, taken roughly 5 days after vaccination. The origin of this receptor is a man between 45 and 60 years old who received an inactivated influenza vaccine. The CDR3: CASSKTTGANYGYTF. CDR3 nucleotide sequence: TGCGCCAGCAGCAAAACGACAGGGGCTAACTATGGCTACACCTTC.